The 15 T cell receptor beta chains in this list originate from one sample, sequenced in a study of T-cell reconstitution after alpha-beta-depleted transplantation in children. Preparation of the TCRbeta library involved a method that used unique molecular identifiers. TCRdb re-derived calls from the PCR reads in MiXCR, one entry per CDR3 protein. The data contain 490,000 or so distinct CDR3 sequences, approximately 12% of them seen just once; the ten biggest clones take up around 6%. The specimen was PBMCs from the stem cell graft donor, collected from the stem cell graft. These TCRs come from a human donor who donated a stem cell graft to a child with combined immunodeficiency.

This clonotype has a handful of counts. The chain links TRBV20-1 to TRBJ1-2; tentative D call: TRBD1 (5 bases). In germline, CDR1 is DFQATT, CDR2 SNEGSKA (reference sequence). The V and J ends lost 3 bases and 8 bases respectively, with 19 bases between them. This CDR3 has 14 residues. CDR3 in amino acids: CSASESGRGYGYTF. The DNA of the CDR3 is TGCAGTGCTAGCGAGTCAGGGCGGGGTTACGGCTACACCTTC.

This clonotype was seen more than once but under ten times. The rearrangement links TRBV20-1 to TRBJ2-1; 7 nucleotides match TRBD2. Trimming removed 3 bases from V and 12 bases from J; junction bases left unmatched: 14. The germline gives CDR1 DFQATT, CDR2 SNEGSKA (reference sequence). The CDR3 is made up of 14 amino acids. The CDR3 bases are TGCAGTGCTAGTCTGCGGGAGAGGGGATGGGGGCAGTTCTTC. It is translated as CSASLRERGWGQFF.

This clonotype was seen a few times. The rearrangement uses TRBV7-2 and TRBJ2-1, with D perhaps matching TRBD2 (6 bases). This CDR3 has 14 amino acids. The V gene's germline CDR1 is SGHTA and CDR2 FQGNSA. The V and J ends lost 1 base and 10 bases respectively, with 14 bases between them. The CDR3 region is CASSLGGGTREQFF. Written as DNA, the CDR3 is TGTGCCAGCAGCTTAGGAGGCGGGACCAGGGAGCAGTTCTTC. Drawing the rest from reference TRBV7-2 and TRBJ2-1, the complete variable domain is GAGVSQSPSNKVTEKGKDVELRCDPISGHTALYWYRQSLGQGLEFLIYFQGNSAPDKSGLPSDRFSAERTGGSVSTLTIQRTQQEDSAVYLCASSLGGGTREQFFGPGTRLTVL.

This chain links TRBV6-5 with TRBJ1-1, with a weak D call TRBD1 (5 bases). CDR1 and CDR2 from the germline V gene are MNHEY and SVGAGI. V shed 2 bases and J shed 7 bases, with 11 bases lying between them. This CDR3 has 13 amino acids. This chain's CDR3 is CASSYPGGFEAFF. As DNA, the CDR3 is TGTGCCAGCAGTTACCCGGGGGGGTTTGAAGCTTTCTTT.

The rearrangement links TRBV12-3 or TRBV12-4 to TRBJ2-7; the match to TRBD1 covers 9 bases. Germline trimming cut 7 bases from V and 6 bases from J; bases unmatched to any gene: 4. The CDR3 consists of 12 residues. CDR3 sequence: CASTGTGTEQYF. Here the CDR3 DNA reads TGTGCCAGCACCGGGACAGGGACCGAGCAGTACTTC.

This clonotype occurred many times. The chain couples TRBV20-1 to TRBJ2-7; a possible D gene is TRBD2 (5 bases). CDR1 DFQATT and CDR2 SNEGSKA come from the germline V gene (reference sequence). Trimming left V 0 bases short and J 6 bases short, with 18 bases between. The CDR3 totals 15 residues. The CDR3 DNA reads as TGCAGTGCTAGAGATCCCCTCACTAGGATAAGCGAGCAGTACTTC. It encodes CSARDPLTRISEQYF.

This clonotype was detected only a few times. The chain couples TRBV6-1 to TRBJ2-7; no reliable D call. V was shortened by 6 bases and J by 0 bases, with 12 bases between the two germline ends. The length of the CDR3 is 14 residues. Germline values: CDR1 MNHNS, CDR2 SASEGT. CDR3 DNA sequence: TGTGCCAGCAGCTTTACATGGAGCTCCTACGAGCAGTACTTC. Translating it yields CASSFTWSSYEQYF.

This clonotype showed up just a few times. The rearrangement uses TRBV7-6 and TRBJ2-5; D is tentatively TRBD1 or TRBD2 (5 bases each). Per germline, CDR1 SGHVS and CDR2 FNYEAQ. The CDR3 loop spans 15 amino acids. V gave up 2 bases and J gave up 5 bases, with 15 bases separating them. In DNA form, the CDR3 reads TGTGCCAGCAGCTTAATCCTCCCTGGGACCGAGACCCAGTACTTC. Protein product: CASSLILPGTETQYF.

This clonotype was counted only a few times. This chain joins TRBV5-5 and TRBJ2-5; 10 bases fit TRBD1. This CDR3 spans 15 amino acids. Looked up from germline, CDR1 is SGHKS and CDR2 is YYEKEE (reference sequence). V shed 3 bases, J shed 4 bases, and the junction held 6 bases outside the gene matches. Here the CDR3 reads CASSYDRGLGETQYF. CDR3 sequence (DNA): TGTGCCAGCAGCTACGACAGGGGGCTTGGAGAGACCCAGTACTTC. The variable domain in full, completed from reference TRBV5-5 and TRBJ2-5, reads DAGVTQSPTHLIKTRGQQVTLRCSPISGHKSVSWYQQVLGQGPQFIFQYYEKEERGRGNFPDRFSARQFPNYSSELNVNALLLGDSALYLCASSYDRGLGETQYFGPGTRLLVL.

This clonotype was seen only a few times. CDR3 loop: CASSSSAALGTEAFF. DNA of the CDR3: TGTGCCAGCAGCTCCTCGGCGGCTTTGGGCACTGAAGCTTTCTTT. This chain links TRBV7-3 with TRBJ1-1, with D unclear. This CDR3 comprises 15 residues. Trimming stripped 4 bases from V and 4 bases from J, with 16 bases between. CDR1 and CDR2 (germline): SGHTA, FQGTGA.

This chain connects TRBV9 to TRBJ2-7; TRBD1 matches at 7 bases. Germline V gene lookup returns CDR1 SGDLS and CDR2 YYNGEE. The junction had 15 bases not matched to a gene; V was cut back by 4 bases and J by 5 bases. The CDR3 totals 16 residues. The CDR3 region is CASSPGPGQPSDEQYF. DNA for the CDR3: TGTGCCAGCAGCCCAGGGCCGGGACAGCCTTCAGACGAGCAGTACTTC.

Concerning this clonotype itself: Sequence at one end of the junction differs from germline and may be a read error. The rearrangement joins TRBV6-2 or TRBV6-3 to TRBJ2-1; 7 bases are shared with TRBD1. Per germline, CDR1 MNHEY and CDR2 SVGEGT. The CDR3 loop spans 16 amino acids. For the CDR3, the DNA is TGTGACAGCAGTTACTCGAAGGGACAGAGTGGAAATGAGCAGTTCTTC. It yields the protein CDSSYSKGQSGNEQFF.

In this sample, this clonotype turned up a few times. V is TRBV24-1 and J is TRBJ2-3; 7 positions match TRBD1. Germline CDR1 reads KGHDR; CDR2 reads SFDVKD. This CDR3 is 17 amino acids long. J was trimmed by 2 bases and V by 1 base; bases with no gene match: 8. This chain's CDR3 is CATSDFGQAPHTDTQYF. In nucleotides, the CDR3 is TGTGCCACCAGTGATTTTGGACAGGCCCCCCACACAGATACGCAGTATTTT.

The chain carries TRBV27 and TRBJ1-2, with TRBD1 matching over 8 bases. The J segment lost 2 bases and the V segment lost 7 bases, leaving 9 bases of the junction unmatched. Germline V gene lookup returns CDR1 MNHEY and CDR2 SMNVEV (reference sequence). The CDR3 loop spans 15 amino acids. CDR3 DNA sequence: TGTGCCAGCATCCCGACACAGGGGGGAAACTATGGCTACACCTTC. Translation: CASIPTQGGNYGYTF.

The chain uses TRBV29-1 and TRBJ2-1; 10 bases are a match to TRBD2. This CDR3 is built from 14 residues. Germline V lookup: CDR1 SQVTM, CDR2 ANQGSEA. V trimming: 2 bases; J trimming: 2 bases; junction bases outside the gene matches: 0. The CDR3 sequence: CSVESGGAYNEQFF. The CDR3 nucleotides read TGCAGCGTTGAAAGCGGGGGGGCCTACAATGAGCAGTTCTTC.